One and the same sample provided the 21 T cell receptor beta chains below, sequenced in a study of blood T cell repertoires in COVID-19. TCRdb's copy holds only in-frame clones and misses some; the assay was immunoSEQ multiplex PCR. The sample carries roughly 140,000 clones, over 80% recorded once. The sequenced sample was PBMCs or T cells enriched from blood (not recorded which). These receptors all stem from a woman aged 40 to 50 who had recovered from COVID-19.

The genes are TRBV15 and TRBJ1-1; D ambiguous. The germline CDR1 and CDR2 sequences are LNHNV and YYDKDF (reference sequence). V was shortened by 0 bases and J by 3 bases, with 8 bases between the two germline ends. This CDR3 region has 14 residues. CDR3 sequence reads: CATSREAVYTEAFF. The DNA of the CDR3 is TGTGCCACCAGCAGAGAGGCAGTTTACACTGAAGCTTTCTTT.

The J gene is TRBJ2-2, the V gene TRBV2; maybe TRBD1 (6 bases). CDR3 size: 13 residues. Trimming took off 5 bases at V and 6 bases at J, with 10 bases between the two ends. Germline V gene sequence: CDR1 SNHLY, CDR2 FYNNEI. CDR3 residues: CASSTGYPGELFF. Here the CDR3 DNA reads TGTGCCAGCAGTACAGGGTACCCCGGGGAGCTGTTTTTT.

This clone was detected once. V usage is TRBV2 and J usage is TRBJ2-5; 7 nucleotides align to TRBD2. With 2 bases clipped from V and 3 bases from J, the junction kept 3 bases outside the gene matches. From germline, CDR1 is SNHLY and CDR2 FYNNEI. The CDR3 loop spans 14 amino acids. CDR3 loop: CASSETSAKETQYF. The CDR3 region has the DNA TGTGCCAGCAGTGAAACTAGCGCTAAAGAGACCCAGTACTTC.

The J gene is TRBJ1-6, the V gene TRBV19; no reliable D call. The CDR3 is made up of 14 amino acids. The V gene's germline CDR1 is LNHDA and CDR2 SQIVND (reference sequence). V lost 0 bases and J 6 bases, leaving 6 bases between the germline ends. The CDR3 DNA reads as TGTGCCAGTAGTATAGAAGGGAGTAATTCACCCCTCCACTTT. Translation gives CASSIEGSNSPLHF.

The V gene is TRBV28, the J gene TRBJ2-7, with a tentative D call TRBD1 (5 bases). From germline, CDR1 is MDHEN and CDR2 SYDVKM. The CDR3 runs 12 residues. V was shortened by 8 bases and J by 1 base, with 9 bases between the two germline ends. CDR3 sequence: CASDSDSYEQYF. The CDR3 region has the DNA TGTGCCAGCGACAGTGATTCCTACGAGCAGTACTTC.

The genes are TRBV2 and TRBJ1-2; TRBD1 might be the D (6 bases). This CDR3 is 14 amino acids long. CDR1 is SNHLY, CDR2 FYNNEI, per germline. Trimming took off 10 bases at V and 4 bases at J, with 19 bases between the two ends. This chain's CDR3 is CATRGVVPLYGYTF. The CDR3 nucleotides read TGTGCCACCAGGGGAGTTGTCCCCCTCTATGGCTACACCTTC.

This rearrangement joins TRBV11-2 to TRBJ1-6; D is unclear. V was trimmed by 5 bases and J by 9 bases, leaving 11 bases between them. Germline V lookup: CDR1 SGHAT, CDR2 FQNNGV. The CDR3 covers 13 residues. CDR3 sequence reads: CASSQMNTSPLHF. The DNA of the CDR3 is TGTGCCAGCAGCCAAATGAACACTTCACCCCTCCACTTT.

The CDR3 nucleotides read TGTGCCAGCAGCTTTCGGCAGGGGGCGCCCGGGGAGCTGTTTTTT. It is translated as CASSFRQGAPGELFF. The gene calls are TRBV5-6 and TRBJ2-2, with 8 bases lining up with TRBD1. The CDR3 length is 15 residues. Germline V gene sequence: CDR1 SGHDT, CDR2 YYEEEE. Trimming took 2 bases from V and 6 from J; bases not matched to a gene: 6.

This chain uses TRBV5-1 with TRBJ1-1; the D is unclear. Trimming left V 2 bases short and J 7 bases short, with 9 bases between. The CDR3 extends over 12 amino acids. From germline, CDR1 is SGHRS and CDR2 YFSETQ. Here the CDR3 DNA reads TGCGCCAGCAGCTTAACGAGAGGTGAAGCTTTCTTT. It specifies CASSLTRGEAFF.

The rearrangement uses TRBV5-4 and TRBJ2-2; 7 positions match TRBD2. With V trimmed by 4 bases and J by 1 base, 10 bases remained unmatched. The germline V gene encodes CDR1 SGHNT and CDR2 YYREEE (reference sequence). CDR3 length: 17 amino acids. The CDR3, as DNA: TGTGCCAGCAGCCTCGGAGCCGCTAGCGGGAACACCGGGGAGCTGTTTTTT. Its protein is CASSLGAASGNTGELFF.

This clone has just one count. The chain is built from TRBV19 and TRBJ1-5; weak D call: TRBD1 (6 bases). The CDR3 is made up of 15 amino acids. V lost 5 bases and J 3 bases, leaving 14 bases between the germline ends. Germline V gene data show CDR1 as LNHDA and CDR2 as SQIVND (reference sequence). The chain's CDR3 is CASSPGQGINQPQHF. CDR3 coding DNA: TGTGCCAGTAGTCCCGGGCAGGGGATCAATCAGCCCCAGCATTTT.

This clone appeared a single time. The CDR3: CASSPKGISNQPQHF. In DNA form, the CDR3 reads TGTGCCAGCAGTCCGAAGGGGATAAGCAATCAGCCCCAGCATTTT. The chain is built from TRBV6-5 and TRBJ1-5; tentatively, D is TRBD1 (5 bases). CDR3 size: 15 residues. CDR1 MNHEY and CDR2 SVGAGI come from the germline V gene. V lost 5 bases and J 1 base, leaving 12 bases between the germline ends.

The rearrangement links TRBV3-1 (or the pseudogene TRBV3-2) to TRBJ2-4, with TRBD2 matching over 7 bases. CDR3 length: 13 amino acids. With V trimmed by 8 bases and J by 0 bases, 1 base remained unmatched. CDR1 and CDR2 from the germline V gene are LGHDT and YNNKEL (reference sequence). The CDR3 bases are TGTGCCAGCGGGGGGGGAGCCAAAAACATTCAGTACTTC. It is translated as CASGGGAKNIQYF.

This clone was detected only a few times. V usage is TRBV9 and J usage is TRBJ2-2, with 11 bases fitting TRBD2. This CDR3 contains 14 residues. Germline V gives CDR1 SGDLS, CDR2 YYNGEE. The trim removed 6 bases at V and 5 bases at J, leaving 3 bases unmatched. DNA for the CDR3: TGTGCCAGCACCGGGACTAGCGGAACCGGGGAGCTGTTTTTT. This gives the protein CASTGTSGTGELFF. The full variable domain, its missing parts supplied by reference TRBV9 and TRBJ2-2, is DSGVTQTPKHLITATGQRVTLRCSPRSGDLSVYWYQQSLDQGLQFLIQYYNGEERAKGNILERFSAQQFPDLHSELNLSSLELGDSALYFCASTGTSGTGELFFGEGSRLTVL.

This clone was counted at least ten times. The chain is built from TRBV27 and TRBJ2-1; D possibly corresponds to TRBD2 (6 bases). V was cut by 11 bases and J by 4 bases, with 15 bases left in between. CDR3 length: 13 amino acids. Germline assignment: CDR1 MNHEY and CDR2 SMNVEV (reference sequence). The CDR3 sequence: CAAGPRQYNEQFF. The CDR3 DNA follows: TGTGCCGCGGGGCCCAGACAGTACAATGAGCAGTTCTTC.

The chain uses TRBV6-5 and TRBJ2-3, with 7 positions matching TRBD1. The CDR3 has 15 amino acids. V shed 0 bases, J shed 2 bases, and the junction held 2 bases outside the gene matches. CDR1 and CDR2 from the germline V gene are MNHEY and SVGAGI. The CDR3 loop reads CASSYSDRITDTQYF. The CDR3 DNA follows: TGTGCCAGCAGTTACTCGGACAGGATCACAGATACGCAGTATTTT.

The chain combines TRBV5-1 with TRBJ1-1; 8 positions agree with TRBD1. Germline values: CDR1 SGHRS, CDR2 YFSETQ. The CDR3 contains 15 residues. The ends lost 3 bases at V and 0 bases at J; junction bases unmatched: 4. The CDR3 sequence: CASSSLQGVNTEAFF. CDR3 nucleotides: TGCGCCAGCAGCTCCCTACAGGGGGTGAACACTGAAGCTTTCTTT.

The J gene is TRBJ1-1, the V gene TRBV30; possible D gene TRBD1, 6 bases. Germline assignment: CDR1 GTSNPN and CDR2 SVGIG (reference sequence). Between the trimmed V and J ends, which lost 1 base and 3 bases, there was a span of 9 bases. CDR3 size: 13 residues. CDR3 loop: CAWSEGDYTEAFF. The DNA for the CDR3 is TGTGCCTGGAGTGAGGGGGATTACACTGAAGCTTTCTTT.

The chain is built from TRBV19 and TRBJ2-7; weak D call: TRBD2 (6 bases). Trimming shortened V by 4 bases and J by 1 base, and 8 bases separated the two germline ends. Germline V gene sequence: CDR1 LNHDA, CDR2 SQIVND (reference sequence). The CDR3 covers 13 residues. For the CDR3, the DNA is TGTGCCAGTAGTACGGGACTGTCCTACGAGCAGTACTTC. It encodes CASSTGLSYEQYF.

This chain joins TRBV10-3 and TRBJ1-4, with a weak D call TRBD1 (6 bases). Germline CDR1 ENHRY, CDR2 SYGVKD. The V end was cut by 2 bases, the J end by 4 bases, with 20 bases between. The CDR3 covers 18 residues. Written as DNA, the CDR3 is TGTGCCATCAGTGAGAGGGGGGGAACCCCAAACCTTAATGAAAAACTGTTTTTT. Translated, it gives CAISERGGTPNLNEKLFF.

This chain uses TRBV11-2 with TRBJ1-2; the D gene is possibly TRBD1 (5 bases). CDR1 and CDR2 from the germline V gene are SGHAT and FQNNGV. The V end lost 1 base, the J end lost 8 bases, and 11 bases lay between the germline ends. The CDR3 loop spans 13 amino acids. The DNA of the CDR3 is TGTGCCAGCAGCTTAGTCAGGGTTCAGGGCTACACCTTC. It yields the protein CASSLVRVQGYTF.